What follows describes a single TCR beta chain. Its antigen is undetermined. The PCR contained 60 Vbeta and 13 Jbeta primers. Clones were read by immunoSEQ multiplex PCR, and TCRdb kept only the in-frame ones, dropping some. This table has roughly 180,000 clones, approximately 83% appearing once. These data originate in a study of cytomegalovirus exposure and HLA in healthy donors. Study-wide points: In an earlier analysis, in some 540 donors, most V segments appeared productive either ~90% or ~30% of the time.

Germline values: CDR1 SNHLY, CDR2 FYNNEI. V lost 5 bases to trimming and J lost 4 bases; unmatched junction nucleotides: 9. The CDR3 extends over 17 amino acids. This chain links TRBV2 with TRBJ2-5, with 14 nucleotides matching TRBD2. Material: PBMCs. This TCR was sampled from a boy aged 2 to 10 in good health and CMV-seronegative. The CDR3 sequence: CASSLRTSGGRRETQYF. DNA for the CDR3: TGTGCCAGCAGTTTACGGACTAGCGGGGGGCGGAGAGAGACCCAGTACTTC.